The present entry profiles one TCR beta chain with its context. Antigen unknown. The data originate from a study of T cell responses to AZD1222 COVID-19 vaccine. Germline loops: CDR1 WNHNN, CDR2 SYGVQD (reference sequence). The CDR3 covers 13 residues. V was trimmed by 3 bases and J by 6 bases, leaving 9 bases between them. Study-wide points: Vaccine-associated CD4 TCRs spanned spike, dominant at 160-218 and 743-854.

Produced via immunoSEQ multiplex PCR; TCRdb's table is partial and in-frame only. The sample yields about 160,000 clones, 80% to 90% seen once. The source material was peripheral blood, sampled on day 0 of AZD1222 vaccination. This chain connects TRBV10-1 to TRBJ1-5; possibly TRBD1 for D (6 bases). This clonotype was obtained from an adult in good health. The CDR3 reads CASSEQGGQPQHF. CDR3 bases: TGCGCCAGCAGTGAACAGGGTGGTCAGCCCCAGCATTTT.